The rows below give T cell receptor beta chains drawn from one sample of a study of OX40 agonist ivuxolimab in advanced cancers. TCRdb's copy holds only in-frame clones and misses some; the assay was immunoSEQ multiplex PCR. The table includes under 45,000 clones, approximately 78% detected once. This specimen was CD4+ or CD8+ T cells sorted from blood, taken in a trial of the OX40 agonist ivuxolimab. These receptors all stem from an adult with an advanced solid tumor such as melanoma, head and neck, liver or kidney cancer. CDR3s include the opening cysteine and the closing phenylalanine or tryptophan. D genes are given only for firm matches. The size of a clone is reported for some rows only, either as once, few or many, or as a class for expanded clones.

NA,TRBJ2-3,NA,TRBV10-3,CAISERAETSTDTQYF,TGTGCCATCAGTGAGAGGGCTGAGACGAGCACAGATACGCAGTATTTT
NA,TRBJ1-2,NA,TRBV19,CATTRQSQFYGYTF,TGTGCCACTACGCGACAGAGCCAATTCTATGGCTACACCTTC
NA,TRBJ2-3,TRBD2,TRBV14,CASRLSGRGSTDTQYF,TGTGCCAGCCGACTGTCCGGGAGGGGGAGCACAGATACGCAGTATTTT
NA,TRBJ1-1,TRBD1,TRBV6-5,CASSPKTGSPEAFF,TGTGCCAGCAGCCCAAAGACAGGGTCGCCTGAAGCTTTCTTT
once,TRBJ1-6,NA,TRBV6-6,CASRKDTNNSPLHF,TGTGCCAGCAGAAAGGACACAAATAATTCACCCCTCCACTTT
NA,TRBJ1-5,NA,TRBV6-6,CASSWGGTDSNQPQHF,TGTGCCAGCAGTTGGGGGGGAACCGACAGCAATCAGCCCCAGCATTTT
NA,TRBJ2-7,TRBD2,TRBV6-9,CASSYRGDRYEQYF,TGTGCCAGCAGTTATCGGGGGGACCGTTACGAGCAGTACTTC
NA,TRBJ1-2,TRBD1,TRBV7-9,CASSQPGQGVGYTF,TGTGCCAGCAGCCAGCCGGGACAGGGGGTTGGCTACACCTTC
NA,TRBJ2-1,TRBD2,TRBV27,CASTHSGLAVGYNEQFF,TGTGCCAGCACCCACTCGGGACTAGCGGTTGGATACAATGAGCAGTTCTTC
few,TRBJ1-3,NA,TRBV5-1,CASSLDPRERSGNTIYF,TGCGCCAGCAGCTTGGACCCCCGCGAGAGGTCTGGAAACACCATATATTTT
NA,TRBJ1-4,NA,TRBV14,CASSWGRTSEKLFF,TGTGCCAGCTCCTGGGGCCGAACTAGCGAAAAACTGTTTTTT
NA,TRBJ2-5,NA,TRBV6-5,CASRGEETQYF,TGTGCCAGCAGGGGGGAAGAGACCCAGTACTTC
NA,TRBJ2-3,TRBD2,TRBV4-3,CASSQDRGSGGVIDTQYF,TGCGCCAGCAGCCAAGATCGGGGGTCGGGGGGTGTAATTGATACGCAGTATTTT
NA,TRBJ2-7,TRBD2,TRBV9,CASSQTSGSGYEQYF,TGTGCCAGCAGCCAAACTAGCGGGAGTGGCTACGAGCAGTACTTC
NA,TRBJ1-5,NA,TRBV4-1,CASSPTGNQPQHF,TGCGCCAGCAGCCCGACGGGCAATCAGCCCCAGCATTTT
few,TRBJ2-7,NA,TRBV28,CASRGDNYEQYF,TGTGCCAGCAGGGGGGACAACTACGAGCAGTACTTC
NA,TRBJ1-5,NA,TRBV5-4,CASSPLVGPLNQPQHF,TGTGCCAGCAGCCCGCTTGTAGGGCCTCTAAATCAGCCCCAGCATTTT
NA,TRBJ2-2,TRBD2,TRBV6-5,CASSYIAGETGELFF,TGTGCCAGCAGTTACATAGCGGGAGAAACCGGGGAGCTGTTTTTT
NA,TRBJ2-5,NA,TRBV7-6,CASSPSWSRGTVLRVQYF,TGTGCCAGCAGCCCCTCGTGGTCCCGGGGGACGGTATTACGAGTGCAGTACTTC
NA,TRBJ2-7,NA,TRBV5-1,CASSLGEVYEQYF,TGCGCCAGCAGCTTGGGAGAGGTCTACGAGCAGTACTTC
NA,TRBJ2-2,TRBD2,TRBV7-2,CASSLARGLAGGLNTGELFF,TGTGCCAGCAGCTTAGCGCGGGGACTAGCGGGAGGCCTGAACACCGGGGAGCTGTTTTTT
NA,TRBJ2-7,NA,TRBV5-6,CASSFPGTSEQYF,TGTGCCAGCAGCTTTCCCGGGACAAGCGAGCAGTACTTC
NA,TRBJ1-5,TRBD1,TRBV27,CASSFGTGATKPQHF,TGTGCCAGCAGTTTTGGGACAGGGGCTACTAAGCCCCAGCATTTT
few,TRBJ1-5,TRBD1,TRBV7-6,CASSLGQGWNQPQHF,TGTGCCAGCAGCTTAGGACAGGGGTGGAATCAGCCCCAGCATTTT
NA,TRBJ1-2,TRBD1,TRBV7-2,CASSSQGARYGYTF,TGTGCCAGCAGCTCACAGGGGGCCAGGTATGGCTACACCTTC
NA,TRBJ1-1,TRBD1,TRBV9,CASSLTRGGTEAFF,TGTGCCAGCAGCTTAACCAGGGGGGGCACTGAAGCTTTCTTT
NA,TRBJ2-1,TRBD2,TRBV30,CAWSVGLGGSALEQFF,TGTGCCTGGAGTGTGGGACTAGGGGGATCCGCTCTTGAGCAGTTCTTC
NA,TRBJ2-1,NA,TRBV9,CASSDTGTSLDEQFF,TGTGCCAGCAGCGACACCGGGACTTCATTGGATGAGCAGTTCTTC
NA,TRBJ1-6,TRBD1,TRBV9,CASSAGGQGGSPLHF,TGTGCCAGCAGCGCGGGGGGACAGGGTGGCTCACCCCTCCACTTT
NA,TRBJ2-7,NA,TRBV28,CASSLKGNTYEQYF,TGTGCCAGCAGTTTAAAAGGGAACACCTACGAGCAGTACTTC
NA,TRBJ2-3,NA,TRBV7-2,CASSPFPRATDTQYF,TGTGCCAGCAGCCCTTTCCCCAGGGCCACAGATACGCAGTATTTT
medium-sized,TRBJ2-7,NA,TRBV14,CASSGISYEQYF,TGTGCCAGCAGCGGGATCTCCTACGAGCAGTACTTC
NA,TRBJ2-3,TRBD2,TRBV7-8,CASSFFTGGRDTQYF,TGTGCCAGCAGCTTTTTTACGGGGGGGCGAGATACGCAGTATTTT